The 17 T cell receptor beta chains in this list originate from one sample, sequenced in a study of somatic mutations in cytotoxic T cells in rheumatoid arthritis. The data were produced by immunoSEQ multiplex PCR, yet TCRdb's version contains in-frame clones alone and is incomplete. Of around 15,000 clones in the sample, roughly 80% are singletons; the top ten hold around 30%. The sequencing sample was made of CD8+ T cells sorted from blood. Source of these receptors: an adult with rheumatoid arthritis.

The CDR3 loop is CASSQAEGEGTEAFF. CDR3 coding DNA: TGTGCCAGCAGCCAGGCAGAGGGGGAGGGCACTGAAGCTTTCTTT. J is TRBJ1-1 and V is TRBV4-2, with D perhaps matching TRBD1 (6 bases). Trimming left V 3 bases short and J 4 bases short, with 15 bases between. The CDR3 is 15 amino acids. The germline gives CDR1 LGHNA, CDR2 YNFKEQ.

The chain has TRBV2 and TRBJ2-2, with 8 bases identical to TRBD2. V dropped 7 bases and J dropped 7; count of bases not matched to a gene: 8. This CDR3 region has 14 residues. Germline loops: CDR1 SNHLY, CDR2 FYNNEI. The DNA of the CDR3 is TGTGCCAGCATGGACGGGAGGGAGGTCGGGGAGCTGTTTTTT. This codes for CASMDGREVGELFF.

The rearrangement joins TRBV7-3 to TRBJ2-5, with 9 nucleotides matching TRBD1. The CDR3 sequence is 15 residues long. The ends lost 3 bases at V and 2 bases at J; junction bases unmatched: 4. Germline-derived CDR1 and CDR2 are SGHTA and FQGTGA. The CDR3 bases are TGTGCCAGCAGCTTGACAGGGGGTAGGCAAGAGACCCAGTACTTC. As protein: CASSLTGGRQETQYF. The full variable domain, rest sourced from reference TRBV7-3 and TRBJ2-5, is GAGVSQTPSNKVTEKGKYVELRCDPISGHTALYWYRQSLGQGPEFLIYFQGTGAADDSGLPNDRFFAVRPEGSVSTLKIQRTERGDSAVYLCASSLTGGRQETQYFGPGTRLLVL.

The chain employs TRBV9 and TRBJ2-3; tentatively, D is TRBD2 (6 bases). Germline CDR1 SGDLS, CDR2 YYNGEE. CDR3 length: 11 amino acids. Trimming took 2 bases from V and 8 from J, leaving 6 bases between them. CDR3 DNA: TGTGCCAGCAGCGTGGGGGGTACGCAGTATTTT. This codes for CASSVGGTQYF.

This clone was picked up one time. The rearrangement joins TRBV11-2 to TRBJ1-2; the match to TRBD1 covers 8 bases. Trimming cost V 4 bases and J 5 bases; bases outside gene matches: 6. The CDR3 is 14 residues long. Germline V gene lookup returns CDR1 SGHAT and CDR2 FQNNGV. The CDR3 DNA reads as TGTGCCAGCAGCTGGTCCGGGACAGGTTATGGCTACACCTTC. Translated: CASSWSGTGYGYTF.

The chain couples TRBV7-3 to TRBJ2-2; tentatively, D is TRBD2 (6 bases). V lost 3 bases and J lost 5, with 13 bases in between. CDR3 length: 15 amino acids. Germline lookup yields CDR1 SGHTA and CDR2 FQGTGA. The CDR3 DNA sequence: TGTGCCAGCAGCTTGGGGCCGGGGGTTACCGGGGAGCTGTTTTTT. Translated: CASSLGPGVTGELFF.

On this clone: One end of the junction does not line up with germline, which may come from a read error. The chain combines TRBV7-7 with TRBJ1-1; D is unclear. Per germline, CDR1 SSHAT and CDR2 FNYEAQ (reference sequence). This CDR3 region has 13 residues. CDR3 DNA: TGTGCTAGCAGCTTAACGGAGAACACTGAAGCTTTCTTT. Residues: CASSLTENTEAFF.

The chain uses TRBV2 and TRBJ2-1; TRBD1 aligns across 8 bases. This CDR3 comprises 15 residues. Germline loops: CDR1 SNHLY, CDR2 FYNNEI. The V segment lost 6 bases and the J segment 9 bases; nucleotides outside the gene matches: 13. The CDR3 loop is CASRMGTGRPGEQFF. CDR3 in DNA: TGTGCCAGCAGGATGGGGACAGGCCGTCCAGGTGAGCAGTTCTTC.

This clone was observed a few times. The sample carries other DNA sequences with the same CDR3. V and J are TRBV18 and TRBJ2-3; D is unclear. V shed 3 bases and J shed 0 bases, with 1 base lying between them. This CDR3 has 12 amino acids. CDR1 is KGHSH and CDR2 is LQKENI in the germline V gene. CDR3 residues: CASSPSTDTQYF. The CDR3, as DNA: TGTGCCAGCTCACCTAGCACAGATACGCAGTATTTT.

CDR3 amino acids: CASSLGDRLYEQYF. CDR3 DNA sequence: TGTGCCAGCAGCTTGGGGGACAGACTCTACGAGCAGTACTTC. V gene TRBV7-6 combines with J gene TRBJ2-7, with 7 bases lining up with TRBD1. This CDR3 comprises 14 residues. Looked up from germline, CDR1 is SGHVS and CDR2 is FNYEAQ. V trimming: 3 bases; J trimming: 3 bases; junction bases outside the gene matches: 5.

The rearrangement links TRBV29-1 to TRBJ2-1; 13 nucleotides agree with TRBD2. Germline V CDR1 and CDR2: SQVTM, ANQGSEA. The CDR3 is 17 residues long. Trimming at V came to 7 bases and at J to 5 bases, leaving 14 bases not matched to a gene. CDR3 sequence: CSAEGQTSGGPHNEQFF. The CDR3 DNA follows: TGCAGCGCTGAGGGCCAGACTAGCGGGGGGCCCCACAATGAGCAGTTCTTC.

The V gene is TRBV29-1, the J gene TRBJ1-1; no clear D gene. The CDR3 loop spans 14 amino acids. Trimming removed 0 bases at V and 2 bases at J, with 10 bases between. The germline CDR1 and CDR2 sequences are SQVTM and ANQGSEA. CDR3 amino acids: CSVEDLSLNTEAFF. CDR3 bases: TGCAGCGTTGAAGATCTTTCGCTAAACACTGAAGCTTTCTTT. The whole variable domain, remainder taken from reference TRBV29-1 and TRBJ1-1, is SAVISQKPSRDICQRGTSLTIQCQVDSQVTMMFWYRQQPGQSLTLIATANQGSEATYESGFVIDKFPISRPNLTFSTLTVSNMSPEDSSIYLCSVEDLSLNTEAFFGQGTRLTVV.

In its sample, this clone was seen once. The chain combines TRBV5-6 with TRBJ2-2, with 7 bases aligning to TRBD2. CDR3 size: 15 residues. Trimming removed 6 bases from V and 4 bases from J; junction bases left unmatched: 9. The V gene's germline CDR1 is SGHDT and CDR2 YYEEEE. CDR3 sequence reads: CASTRGLAVTGELFF. The CDR3, as DNA: TGTGCCAGCACCCGAGGGCTAGCGGTCACCGGGGAGCTGTTTTTT.

CDR3 loop: CASSPSPATYEQYF. In nucleotides, the CDR3 is TGTGCCAGCAGCCCCAGTCCGGCCACCTACGAGCAGTACTTC. The gene calls are TRBV5-5 and TRBJ2-7, with unresolved D. V gave up 4 bases and J gave up 2 bases, with 13 bases separating them. Germline V gene data show CDR1 as SGHKS and CDR2 as YYEKEE (reference sequence). The CDR3 consists of 14 residues.

This clone was picked up a small number of times. V usage is TRBV7-6 and J usage is TRBJ1-2; a weak D match, TRBD1 (6 bases). The V end was cut by 7 bases, the J end by 6 bases, with 15 bases between. Germline V gene data show CDR1 as SGHVS and CDR2 as FNYEAQ. The CDR3 totals 13 residues. The CDR3 loop reads CASIEGGGDGYTF. Here the CDR3 DNA reads TGTGCCAGCATCGAGGGAGGGGGAGATGGCTACACCTTC.

The rearrangement links TRBV5-6 to TRBJ2-5; 8 nucleotides align to TRBD1. This CDR3 region has 15 residues. CDR1 SGHDT and CDR2 YYEEEE come from the germline V gene. The junction had 4 bases not matched to a gene; V was cut back by 0 bases and J by 3 bases. The CDR3 bases are TGTGCCAGCAGCTTGGCTCGGACAGGGAAAGAGACCCAGTACTTC. This gives the protein CASSLARTGKETQYF. Filled out from reference TRBV5-6 and TRBJ2-5, the complete variable domain reads DAGVTQSPTHLIKTRGQQVTLRCSPKSGHDTVSWYQQALGQGPQFIFQYYEEEERQRGNFPDRFSGHQFPNYSSELNVNALLLGDSALYLCASSLARTGKETQYFGPGTRLLVL.

This clone was recorded a few times. The chain couples TRBV13 to TRBJ2-7; D is unresolved. This CDR3 region has 15 residues. The V gene lost 4 bases and the J gene lost 0 bases, with 13 bases spanning the gap. Germline CDR1 and CDR2: PRHDT and FYEKMQ (reference sequence). The DNA of the CDR3 is TGTGCCAGCAGCTATTCTACGCAGAACTCCTACGAGCAGTACTTC. This encodes CASSYSTQNSYEQYF.